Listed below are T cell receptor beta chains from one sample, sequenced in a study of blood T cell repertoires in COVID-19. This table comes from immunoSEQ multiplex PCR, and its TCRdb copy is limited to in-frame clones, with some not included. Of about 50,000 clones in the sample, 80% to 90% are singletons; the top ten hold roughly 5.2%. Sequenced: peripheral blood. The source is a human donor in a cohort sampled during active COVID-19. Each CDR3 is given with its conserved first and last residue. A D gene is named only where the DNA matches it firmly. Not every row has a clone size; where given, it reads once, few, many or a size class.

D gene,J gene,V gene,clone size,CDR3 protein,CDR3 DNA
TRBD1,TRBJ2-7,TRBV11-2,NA,CASSLNQPTGGFYEQYF,TGTGCCAGCAGCTTAAATCAGCCGACAGGGGGATTCTACGAGCAGTACTTC
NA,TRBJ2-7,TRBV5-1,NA,CASSFGRGSVQYF,TGCGCCAGCAGTTTTGGAAGGGGCTCAGTGCAGTACTTC
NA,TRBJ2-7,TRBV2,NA,CASSHNQGASYEQYF,TGTGCCAGCAGCCACAATCAAGGAGCCTCCTACGAGCAGTACTTC
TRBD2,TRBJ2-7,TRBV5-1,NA,CASSLAQRGDREQYF,TGCGCCAGCAGCTTGGCCCAGCGGGGGGATCGCGAGCAGTACTTC
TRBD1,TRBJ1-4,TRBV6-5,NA,CASSRMGQPGEKLFF,TGTGCCAGCAGTCGTATGGGACAGCCCGGTGAAAAACTGTTTTTT
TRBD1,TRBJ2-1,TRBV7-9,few,CASSRGPSSYNEQFF,TGTGCCAGCTCCAGGGGGCCTAGCTCCTACAATGAGCAGTTCTTC
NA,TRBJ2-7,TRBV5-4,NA,CASSLPGTEQYF,TGTGCCAGCAGCTTGCCGGGAACCGAGCAGTACTTC
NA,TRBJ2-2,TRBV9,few,CASSVGGVNTGELFF,TGTGCCAGCAGCGTTGGCGGGGTGAACACCGGGGAGCTGTTTTTT
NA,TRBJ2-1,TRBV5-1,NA,CASSSDTYSYNEQFF,TGCGCCAGCAGCTCTGATACTTACTCCTACAATGAGCAGTTCTTC
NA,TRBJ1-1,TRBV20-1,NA,CSGGRVDFAFF,TGCAGTGGAGGCAGGGTTGATTTCGCTTTCTTT
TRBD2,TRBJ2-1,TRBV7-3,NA,CASSLRTSGEQGGSYNEQFF,TGTGCCAGCAGCCTCAGGACTAGCGGGGAGCAAGGAGGCTCCTACAATGAGCAGTTCTTC
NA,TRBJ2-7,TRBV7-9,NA,CASSLNLATYEQYF,TGTGCCAGCAGCTTAAATCTGGCCACCTACGAGCAGTACTTC
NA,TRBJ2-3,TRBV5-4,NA,CASRGASGPPDTQYF,TGTGCCAGCAGGGGGGCTTCGGGTCCCCCAGATACGCAGTATTTT
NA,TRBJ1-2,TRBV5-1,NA,CASSFDFYGYTF,TGCGCCAGCAGCTTCGACTTCTATGGCTACACCTTC
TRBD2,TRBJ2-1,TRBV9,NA,CASSAGGRAAEQFF,TGTGCCAGCAGTGCGGGGGGGCGAGCGGCTGAGCAGTTCTTC
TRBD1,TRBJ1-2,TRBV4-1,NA,CASSQVSGQGAENYGYTF,TGCGCCAGCAGCCAAGTTTCAGGACAGGGGGCTGAAAACTATGGCTACACCTTC